This T cell receptor beta chain was observed in a study of PD-L1 blockade in urothelial cancer. As for the study in general: Before enrollment, 0 to 3 chemotherapy regimens had been given to patients. Regarding the study as a whole: Better survival was forecast by a pretreatment blood TCR clonality below the median.

Germline-derived CDR1 and CDR2 are SNHLY and FYNNEI. The CDR3 is 15 residues long. V was pared by 3 bases and J by 5 bases, with 7 bases of the junction left unmatched. This clone was detected only once. Its antigen is still unknown. Every PCR received spiked-in synthetic TCR analog templates. The repertoire was sequenced with immunoSEQ multiplex PCR; TCRdb's copy has only in-frame clones and lacks some. This sample has roughly 56,000 clones, with roughly four fifths found just once. The patients had locally advanced or metastatic urothelial carcinoma. The receptor was isolated from a man in his 70s with urothelial cancer. This specimen was PBMCs, taken around atezolizumab (anti-PD-L1) treatment. The J gene is TRBJ2-5, the V gene TRBV2, with 9 bases aligning to TRBD2. The CDR3 sequence: CASSDLAGVGETQYF. In DNA form, the CDR3 reads TGTGCCAGCAGTGACTTAGCGGGAGTCGGTGAGACCCAGTACTTC.